The 22 T cell receptor beta chains given below trace back to one sample, sequenced in a study of regulatory T cells in long-lasting Graves disease. The time point here: persistent/refractory GD, antithyroid drugs over 5 years with positive TRAb. Preparation of the TCR library used RNA extracted from PBMCs. Library construction for TCR beta used iRepertoire HTBI primers and Arm-PCR of CDR3 regions. From the multiplex PCR reads, TCRdb called clonotypes with MiXCR, one entry per CDR3 protein. The sample lists 450,000 or so distinct CDR3 sequences, less than 25% occurring once. The sample here was peripheral blood mononuclear cells (PBMCs), taken when the disease was refractory, from a patient treated with antithyroid drugs. These receptors were obtained from a female donor with Graves disease.

As regards this clonotype: A single base separates this from a much larger clone, so it may be a read error. As DNA, the CDR3 is TGTGCCAGCAGTTTCCAGGCTGGGGAGGAGACCCAGTACTTC. This encodes CASSFQAGEETQYF. V usage is TRBV27 and J usage is TRBJ2-5; TRBD2 is a possible D gene (5 bases). Germline V gene sequence: CDR1 MNHEY, CDR2 SMNVEV (reference sequence). The CDR3 is 14 residues long. V dropped 3 bases and J dropped 5 bases, with 13 bases sitting between them.

This clonotype was seen repeatedly, ten times or more. This sequence joins TRBV28 and TRBJ2-5; D perhaps matches TRBD1 (6 bases). Germline CDR1 and CDR2: MDHEN and SYDVKM. The V end lost 5 bases, the J end lost 4 bases, and 20 bases lay between the germline ends. The CDR3 loop spans 16 amino acids. The chain's CDR3 is CASSPYLVGGLETQYF. In nucleotides, the CDR3 is TGTGCCAGCAGTCCTTACTTAGTTGGGGGCCTAGAGACCCAGTACTTC.

This clonotype has just one count. The rearrangement uses TRBV20-1 and TRBJ2-2; TRBD2 aligns across 10 bases. The length of the CDR3 is 19 residues. The trim removed 4 bases at V and 6 bases at J, leaving 20 bases unmatched. Germline V gives CDR1 DFQATT, CDR2 SNEGSKA (reference sequence). Here the CDR3 reads CSATDVKIPGLAFSGELFF. The CDR3 DNA is TGCAGTGCTACGGACGTAAAAATTCCGGGACTAGCGTTTTCCGGGGAGCTGTTTTTT.

This clonotype was detected only a few times. The chain has TRBV7-9 and TRBJ2-4; D is perhaps TRBD1 or TRBD2 (7 bases each). The CDR3 is 15 residues long. Germline CDR1 reads SEHNR; CDR2 reads FQNEAQ (reference sequence). V was pared by 4 bases and J by 6 bases, with 16 bases between. The CDR3 here is CASSSPGGEGNIQYF. Written as DNA, the CDR3 is TGTGCCAGCAGCTCCCCAGGGGGGGAGGGAAACATTCAGTACTTC.

This clonotype has only a few counts. As DNA, the CDR3 is TGCAGTGCTAGGGCTCGTCGGGGCGGGGAGCTGTTTTTT. Its translation is CSARARRGGELFF. The chain couples TRBV20-1 to TRBJ2-2, with D perhaps TRBD2 (5 bases). The germline V gene has CDR1 DFQATT and CDR2 SNEGSKA (reference sequence). Trimming took 3 bases from V and 7 from J, leaving 12 bases between them. The CDR3 has 13 residues.

The J gene is TRBJ2-5, the V gene TRBV20-1; D might be TRBD2 (6 bases). The J call could be wrong; TRBJ2-1 is a better fit for the DNA end. The CDR3 is 15 amino acids. Germline V CDR1 and CDR2: DFQATT, SNEGSKA (reference sequence). CDR3 region: CSARGSWREENEQFF. The CDR3, as DNA: TGCAGTGCTAGGGGATCTTGGAGGGAGGAAAATGAGCAGTTCTTC.

This clonotype showed up many times. The V gene is TRBV2, the J gene TRBJ1-1; no clear D. V was pared by 5 bases and J by 5 bases, with 21 bases between. Germline assignment: CDR1 SNHLY and CDR2 FYNNEI. The CDR3 length is 16 residues. CDR3 bases: TGTGCCAGCAGTTCCCTTAGGAGGGCCCTTCGAACTGAAGCTTTCTTT. This gives the protein CASSSLRRALRTEAFF.

Details on this clonotype: A much larger clone differs from this one at a single base, so this may be a read error. The chain couples TRBV28 to TRBJ2-7; perhaps TRBD1 as D (6 bases). Germline V gives CDR1 MDHEN, CDR2 SYDVKM. V was cut by 10 bases and J by 4 bases, with 20 bases left in between. There are 14 residues in the CDR3. CDR3 sequence reads: CANQLMGAQYEQYF. In DNA form, the CDR3 reads TGTGCCAACCAACTCATGGGGGCGCAATACGAGCAGTACTTC.

The chain couples TRBV19 to TRBJ1-2, with 8 bases fitting TRBD1. V dropped 6 bases and J dropped 1; count of bases not matched to a gene: 4. The V gene's germline CDR1 is LNHDA and CDR2 SQIVND (reference sequence). The CDR3 sequence is 14 residues long. The CDR3 DNA reads TGTGCCAGTAGAAGGGACAGGATTAACTATGGCTACACCTTC. It codes for CASRRDRINYGYTF.

This clonotype was observed at least ten times. This chain uses TRBV6-1 with TRBJ1-1; the D is unclear. Between the trimmed V and J ends, which lost 6 bases and 0 bases, there was a span of 8 bases. This CDR3 is built from 13 residues. Germline CDR1 MNHNS, CDR2 SASEGT. CDR3: CASRYTLNTEAFF. The CDR3 bases are TGTGCCAGCAGGTACACCCTGAACACTGAAGCTTTCTTT.

This clonotype was counted a few times. The rearrangement uses TRBV6-1 and TRBJ1-2; D is undetermined. V was shortened by 5 bases and J by 4 bases, with 14 bases between the two germline ends. Germline lookup yields CDR1 MNHNS and CDR2 SASEGT. The CDR3 has 14 amino acids. CDR3 nucleotides: TGTGCCAGCAGTAGGACGGTCCGGGGCTATGGCTACACCTTC. This codes for CASSRTVRGYGYTF.

This clonotype was detected many times. The chain is built from TRBV28 and TRBJ2-7; D is undetermined. Trimming left V 4 bases short and J 2 bases short, with 9 bases between. The CDR3 consists of 13 residues. Germline V lookup: CDR1 MDHEN, CDR2 SYDVKM. The CDR3 nucleotides read TGTGCCAGCAGTTCGCTAGACACCTACGAGCAGTACTTC. Its protein is CASSSLDTYEQYF. Drawing the rest from reference TRBV28 and TRBJ2-7, the complete variable domain is DVKVTQSSRYLVKRTGEKVFLECVQDMDHENMFWYRQDPGLGLRLIYFSYDVKMKEKGDIPEGYSVSREKKERFSLILESASTNQTSMYLCASSSLDTYEQYFGPGTRLTVT.

The J gene is TRBJ2-1, the V gene TRBV18, with D tentatively TRBD1 or TRBD2 (5 bases each). Trimming left V 3 bases short and J 14 bases short, with 14 bases between. The length of the CDR3 is 12 residues. Germline V CDR1 and CDR2: KGHSH, LQKENI. This CDR3 reads CASSPGTTREFF. The CDR3, as DNA: TGTGCCAGCTCACCGGGGACCACGAGGGAGTTCTTC.

The V and J genes are TRBV6-2 or TRBV6-3 and TRBJ2-7, with unresolved D. In germline, CDR1 is MNHEY, CDR2 SVGEGT. V dropped 6 bases and J dropped 0 bases, with 9 bases sitting between them. There are 13 residues in the CDR3. The CDR3 protein is CASRRAGSYEQYF. CDR3 bases: TGTGCCAGCAGACGGGCCGGCTCCTACGAGCAGTACTTC.

V and J are TRBV7-3 and TRBJ1-1, with D possibly being TRBD1 (5 bases). This CDR3 is built from 13 residues. V was pared by 5 bases and J by 8 bases, with 15 bases between. Germline V gives CDR1 SGHTA, CDR2 FQGTGA. CDR3 amino acids: CASSLARGVEAFF. CDR3 DNA sequence: TGTGCCAGCAGCCTAGCGAGGGGAGTGGAAGCTTTCTTT. The full variable domain, its missing parts supplied by reference TRBV7-3 and TRBJ1-1, is GAGVSQTPSNKVTEKGKYVELRCDPISGHTALYWYRQSLGQGPEFLIYFQGTGAADDSGLPNDRFFAVRPEGSVSTLKIQRTERGDSAVYLCASSLARGVEAFFGQGTRLTVV.

This clonotype has only a few counts. V usage is TRBV29-1 and J usage is TRBJ1-2; possible D gene TRBD1, 5 bases. This CDR3 contains 13 residues. The V gene lost 0 bases and the J gene lost 6 bases, with 11 bases spanning the gap. Germline lookup yields CDR1 SQVTM and CDR2 ANQGSEA. In nucleotides, the CDR3 is TGCAGCGTTGAAGATCCCAGGGAGCATGGCTACACCTTC. This gives the protein CSVEDPREHGYTF.

This clonotype was detected ten times or more. The CDR3 region has the DNA TGTGCCAGCAGTTACGTGGCCCTAGACTATCGGGCCCAAGAGACCCAGTACTTC. Encoded protein: CASSYVALDYRAQETQYF. The chain recombines TRBV6-2 or TRBV6-3 with TRBJ2-5, with a possible D match to TRBD2 (5 bases). Germline values: CDR1 MNHEY, CDR2 SVGEGT. V was trimmed by 2 bases and J by 1 base, leaving 20 bases between them. The length of the CDR3 is 18 residues.

This clonotype was picked up a small number of times. This chain connects TRBV19 to TRBJ1-2; D call uncertain. CDR1 is LNHDA and CDR2 is SQIVND in the germline V gene (reference sequence). The length of the CDR3 is 13 residues. The V and J ends lost 6 bases and 5 bases respectively, with 13 bases between them. The CDR3 DNA sequence: TGTGCCAGTAGCCCCCTCAGGCAATATGGCTACACCTTC. Translation gives CASSPLRQYGYTF.

This clonotype occurred a few times. With a much larger clone just one base away, this may be a read error. This chain links TRBV28 with TRBJ1-2; D is undetermined. Germline CDR1 and CDR2: MDHEN and SYDVKM. Deletions cut 2 bases from V and 6 bases from J, with 10 bases between. This CDR3 has 13 amino acids. The CDR3 sequence: CASSLPTAHGYTF. CDR3 nucleotide sequence: TGTGCCAGCAGTTTACCGACTGCACATGGCTACACCTTC.

V gene TRBV5-1 combines with J gene TRBJ2-7; no reliable D call. The V end was cut by 2 bases, the J end by 3 bases, with 9 bases between. Germline CDR1 SGHRS, CDR2 YFSETQ. The CDR3 contains 13 residues. The CDR3 nucleotides read TGCGCCAGCAGCTTTGGACCGAACTACGAGCAGTACTTC. Protein product: CASSFGPNYEQYF.

This clonotype was detected many times. V gene TRBV11-3 combines with J gene TRBJ2-2, with 8 bases aligning to TRBD2. The J segment lost 5 bases and the V segment lost 4 bases, leaving 6 bases of the junction unmatched. This CDR3 has 15 residues. Germline-derived CDR1 and CDR2 are SGHNT and YENEEA. CDR3 DNA: TGTGCCAGCAGCTCCAGCGGGAGCATTACCGGGGAGCTGTTTTTT. This encodes CASSSSGSITGELFF.

V is TRBV7-2 and J is TRBJ2-3; D possibly corresponds to TRBD2 (6 bases). V lost 1 base and J lost 1, with 9 bases in between. The CDR3 loop spans 15 amino acids. CDR1 is SGHTA, CDR2 FQGNSA, per germline. CDR3 region: CASSLVAGRTDTQYF. Written as DNA, the CDR3 is TGTGCCAGCAGCTTAGTGGCGGGACGCACAGATACGCAGTATTTT.